What follows is one T cell receptor beta chain and its context. What it recognizes is unknown. The source of the sample is a study of cytomegalovirus exposure and HLA in healthy donors. Produced via immunoSEQ multiplex PCR; TCRdb's table is partial and in-frame only. There are over 150,000 clones in the sample; just over 85% occur only once, and 2.1% lies in the top ten. In germline, CDR1 is SNHLY, CDR2 FYNNEI. J was trimmed by 2 bases and V by 4 bases; bases with no gene match: 6. The CDR3 has 15 residues. Study results and limitations: There were 150 or so TCR beta chains listed as cytomegalovirus-associated.

The genes are TRBV2 and TRBJ2-5; 8 nucleotides line up with TRBD2. The sequence was obtained from a human donor in good health. Sequenced: PBMCs. Written as DNA, the CDR3 is TGTGCCAGCAGTGGCGGGGGGAAGGAGCAAGAGACCCAGTACTTC. Translation: CASSGGGKEQETQYF. Complete variable domain (other parts from reference TRBV2 and TRBJ2-5): EPEVTQTPSHQVTQMGQEVILRCVPISNHLYFYWYRQILGQKVEFLVSFYNNEISEKSEIFDDQFSVERPDGSNFTLKIRSTKLEDSAMYFCASSGGGKEQETQYFGPGTRLLVL.